This T cell receptor beta chain was profiled in a study of T cells in narcolepsy. Across the whole study: Patients with NT1 or NT2 and healthy control donors were enrolled.

A remark on this clone: Its antigen is currently unknown.

Libraries were prepared by immunoSEQ multiplex PCR; TCRdb keeps only in-frame clonotypes and omits some of them. The sample lists 15,000 to 17,000 clones; about 85% were seen once. Study outcomes and limitations: Autoreactive clonotypes reportedly recurred in blood of same and different patients, not controls. Comparing one patient's CSF and blood CD4+ clonotypes highlighted HCRT- and TRIB2-specific autoreactive clonotypes.

Germline CDR1 and CDR2: MNHEY and SMNVEV (reference sequence). Trimming removed 6 bases at V and 4 bases at J, with 18 bases between. This CDR3 spans 15 amino acids. V is TRBV27 and J is TRBJ2-5; D may be TRBD1 (5 bases). The TCR comes from a human donor in good health. Material: memory (CD45RA-) CD4+ T cells from blood. CDR3 amino acids: CASRTSGMPSETQYF. The CDR3 nucleotides are TGTGCCAGCAGAACTTCAGGGATGCCTTCAGAGACCCAGTACTTC.